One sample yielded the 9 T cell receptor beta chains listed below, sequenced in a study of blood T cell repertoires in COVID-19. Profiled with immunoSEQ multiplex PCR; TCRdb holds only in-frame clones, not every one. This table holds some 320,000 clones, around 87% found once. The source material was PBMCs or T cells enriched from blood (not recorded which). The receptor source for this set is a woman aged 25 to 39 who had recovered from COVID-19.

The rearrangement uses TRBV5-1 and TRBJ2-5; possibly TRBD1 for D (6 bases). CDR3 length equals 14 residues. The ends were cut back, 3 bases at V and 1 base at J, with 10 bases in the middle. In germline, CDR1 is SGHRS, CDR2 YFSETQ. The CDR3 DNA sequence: TGCGCCAGCAGCTCCCAGGGGATCCAAGAGACCCAGTACTTC. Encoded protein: CASSSQGIQETQYF.

CDR3 loop: CASSFYGSPLHF. Written as DNA, the CDR3 is TGTGCCAGCAGCTTCTACGGGTCACCCCTCCACTTT. V gene TRBV7-9 combines with J gene TRBJ1-6; no definite D call. The V and J ends lost 3 bases and 10 bases respectively, with 7 bases between them. The CDR3 spans 12 residues. Germline V lookup: CDR1 SEHNR, CDR2 FQNEAQ (reference sequence).

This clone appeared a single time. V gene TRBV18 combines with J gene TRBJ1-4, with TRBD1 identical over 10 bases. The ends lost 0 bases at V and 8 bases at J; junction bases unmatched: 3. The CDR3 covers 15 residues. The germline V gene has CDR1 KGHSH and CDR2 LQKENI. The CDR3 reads CASSPPGTGVEKLFF. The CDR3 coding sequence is TGTGCCAGCTCACCACCCGGGACAGGGGTCGAAAAACTGTTTTTT. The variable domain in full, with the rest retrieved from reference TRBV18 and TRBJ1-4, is NAGVMQNPRHLVRRRGQEARLRCSPMKGHSHVYWYRQLPEEGLKFMVYLQKENIIDESGMPKERFSAEFPKEGPSILRIQQVVRGDSAAYFCASSPPGTGVEKLFFGSGTQLSVL.

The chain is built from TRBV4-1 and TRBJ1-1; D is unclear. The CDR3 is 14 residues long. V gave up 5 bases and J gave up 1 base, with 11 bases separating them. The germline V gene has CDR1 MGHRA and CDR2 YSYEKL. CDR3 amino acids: CASSGPLRNTEAFF. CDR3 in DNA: TGCGCCAGCAGCGGGCCTTTGAGGAACACTGAAGCTTTCTTT.

This CDR3 reads CAITTSSTSGYQETQYF. The CDR3 DNA reads as TGCGCCATCACAACCTCTTCGACTAGTGGGTACCAAGAGACCCAGTACTTC. The rearrangement joins TRBV10-1 to TRBJ2-5; D possibly corresponds to TRBD2 (6 bases). Germline-derived CDR1 and CDR2 are WNHNN and SYGVQD (reference sequence). There are 17 residues in the CDR3. The V end was cut by 10 bases, the J end by 0 bases, with 24 bases between.

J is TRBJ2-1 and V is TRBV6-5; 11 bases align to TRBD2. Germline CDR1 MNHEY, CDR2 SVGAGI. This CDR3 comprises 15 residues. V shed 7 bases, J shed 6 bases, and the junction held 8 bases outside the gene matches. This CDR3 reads CASTPTSGNINEQFF. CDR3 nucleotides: TGTGCCAGCACTCCGACTAGCGGGAACATCAATGAGCAGTTCTTC.

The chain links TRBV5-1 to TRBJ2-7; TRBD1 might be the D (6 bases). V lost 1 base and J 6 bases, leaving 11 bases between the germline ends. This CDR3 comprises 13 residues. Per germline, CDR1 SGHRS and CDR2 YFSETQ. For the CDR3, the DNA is TGCGCCAGCAGCTTGACGCCAGGGGTCGAGCAGTACTTC. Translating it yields CASSLTPGVEQYF.

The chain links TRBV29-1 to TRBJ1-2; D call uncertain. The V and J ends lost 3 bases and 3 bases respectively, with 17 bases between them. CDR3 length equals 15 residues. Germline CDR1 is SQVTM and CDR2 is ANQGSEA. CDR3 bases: TGCAGCGTTGACGATGGAGTATGGCTTGACTATGGCTACACCTTC. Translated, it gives CSVDDGVWLDYGYTF.

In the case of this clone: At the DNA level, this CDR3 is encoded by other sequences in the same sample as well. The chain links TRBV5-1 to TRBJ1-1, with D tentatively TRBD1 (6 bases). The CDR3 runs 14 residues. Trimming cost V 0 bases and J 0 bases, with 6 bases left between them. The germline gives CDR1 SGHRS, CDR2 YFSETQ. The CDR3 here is CASSLGTVNTEAFF. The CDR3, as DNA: TGCGCCAGCAGCTTGGGGACAGTGAACACTGAAGCTTTCTTT.